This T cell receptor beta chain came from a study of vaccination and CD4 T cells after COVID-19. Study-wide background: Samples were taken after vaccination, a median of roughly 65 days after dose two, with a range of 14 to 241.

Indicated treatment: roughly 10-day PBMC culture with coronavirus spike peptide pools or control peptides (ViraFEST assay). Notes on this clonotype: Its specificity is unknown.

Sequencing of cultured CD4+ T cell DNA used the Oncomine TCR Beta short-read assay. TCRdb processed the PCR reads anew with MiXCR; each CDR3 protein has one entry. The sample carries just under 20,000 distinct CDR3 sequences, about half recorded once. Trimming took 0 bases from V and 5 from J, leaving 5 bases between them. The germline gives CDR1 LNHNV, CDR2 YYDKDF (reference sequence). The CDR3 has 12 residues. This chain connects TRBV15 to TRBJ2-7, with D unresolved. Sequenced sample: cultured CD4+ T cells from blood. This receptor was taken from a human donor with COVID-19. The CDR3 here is CATSRDINEQYF. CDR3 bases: TGTGCCACCAGCAGAGATATCAACGAGCAGTACTTC.